What follows are 17 T cell receptor beta chains derived from one specimen sequenced in a study of response to subunit inactivated influenza vaccine. TCRdb called the RT-PCR reads again in MiXCR, with one record for every CDR3 protein. The table records around 750,000 distinct CDR3 sequences, 21% of them present only once. The source was PBMCs from blood, collected 5 to 6 days after vaccination. The receptors come from a man between 50 and 59 years old who received an inactivated influenza vaccine.

This clonotype was counted only a few times. V is TRBV3-1 and J is TRBJ2-7; D uncertain. In germline, CDR1 is LGHDT, CDR2 YNNKEL (reference sequence). V dropped 7 bases and J dropped 4 bases, with 8 bases sitting between them. The CDR3 loop spans 11 amino acids. This CDR3 is CASTDGYEQYF. The CDR3, as DNA: TGTGCCAGCACCGATGGTTACGAGCAGTACTTC.

This clonotype has a count of ten or more. The chain combines TRBV12-3 or TRBV12-4 with TRBJ1-2, with TRBD1 as a possible D gene (6 bases). The CDR3 spans 16 residues. Between the trimmed V and J ends, which lost 4 bases and 2 bases, there was a span of 17 bases. DNA for the CDR3: TGTGCCAGCAGTTCCTCCCCAGGGAGGGGGAACTATGGCTACACCTTC. Residues: CASSSSPGRGNYGYTF.

This clonotype was seen more than once but under ten times. V is TRBV27 and J is TRBJ2-7; tentatively, D is TRBD1 (6 bases). Trimming removed 4 bases from V and 3 bases from J, with 13 bases in between. CDR3 size: 14 residues. The germline gives CDR1 MNHEY, CDR2 SMNVEV (reference sequence). CDR3 loop: CASSSTGSFYEQYF. CDR3 in DNA: TGTGCCAGCAGTTCGACAGGAAGTTTCTACGAGCAGTACTTC.

The chain's CDR3 is CSVPLGLSTDTQYF. The CDR3 coding sequence is TGCAGTGTCCCTCTAGGGCTTAGCACAGATACGCAGTATTTT. The V call is TRBV20-1, the J call TRBJ2-3; no clear D. In germline, CDR1 is DFQATT, CDR2 SNEGSKA (reference sequence). The CDR3 has 14 amino acids. The V gene lost 7 bases and the J gene lost 0 bases, with 14 bases spanning the gap.

The rearrangement uses TRBV19 and TRBJ1-5; D may be TRBD1 (5 bases). Trimming pared 3 bases from V and 1 base from J, leaving 16 bases between. CDR3 size: 17 residues. CDR1 is LNHDA, CDR2 SQIVND, per germline (reference sequence). The CDR3 sequence is CASSIVPGWRSNQPQHF. The CDR3 DNA follows: TGTGCCAGTAGTATTGTCCCAGGGTGGAGGAGCAATCAGCCCCAGCATTTT.

CDR3 amino acids: CASSGRGFYNEQYF. The CDR3 DNA is TGTGCCAGCAGTGGCCGAGGATTCTACAATGAGCAGTACTTC. This rearrangement joins TRBV12-3 or TRBV12-4 to TRBJ2-1; no clear D gene. The end of the DNA aligns better with TRBJ2-7, so the J call may be wrong. The CDR3 runs to 14 residues.

The table lists this clonotype with a few counts. The chain uses TRBV5-1 and TRBJ1-4, with 8 nucleotides matching TRBD1. This CDR3 contains 15 residues. Per germline, CDR1 SGHRS and CDR2 YFSETQ. J gave up 11 bases and V 0 bases, and 9 bases lay outside the gene matches. Here the CDR3 DNA reads TGCGCCAGCAGCTTGGAGGCAGGGGGCTCGCGGAAACTGTTTTTT. It yields the protein CASSLEAGGSRKLFF.

This chain joins TRBV4-3 and TRBJ2-2; D is ambiguous. Germline V CDR1 and CDR2: LGHNA, YSLEER. The CDR3 is 15 amino acids. The V and J ends lost 0 bases and 7 bases respectively, with 12 bases between them. The CDR3 loop reads CASSQDHIPSGELFF. The DNA for the CDR3 is TGCGCCAGCAGCCAAGATCATATCCCCAGCGGGGAGCTGTTTTTT.

The chain joins TRBV6-2 or TRBV6-3 to TRBJ1-1; 9 bases match TRBD1. Germline lookup yields CDR1 MNHEY and CDR2 SVGEGT. The J segment lost 6 bases and the V segment lost 5 bases, leaving 13 bases of the junction unmatched. The CDR3 runs to 16 residues. The CDR3 is CASSQRTGAVTAEAFF. The CDR3 nucleotides read TGTGCCAGCAGTCAACGGACAGGGGCCGTGACCGCTGAAGCTTTCTTT.

This clonotype was seen a few times. In DNA, the CDR3 is TGTGCCAGCAGTTTTTTCAGTCAGGGGGAGGGTGAGCAGTTCTTC. Amino acids: CASSFFSQGEGEQFF. The genes are TRBV28 and TRBJ2-1; the D gene could be TRBD1 or TRBD2 (7 bases each). The CDR3 contains 15 residues. CDR1 and CDR2 from the germline V gene are MDHEN and SYDVKM. The V end was cut by 3 bases, the J end by 9 bases, with 18 bases between.

This clonotype was counted a few times. The V gene is TRBV6-5, the J gene TRBJ2-1; the D gene is possibly TRBD2 (5 bases). The CDR3 covers 19 residues. V was trimmed by 0 bases and J by 0 bases, leaving 18 bases between them. The germline V gene has CDR1 MNHEY and CDR2 SVGAGI. The CDR3 region is CASSYSVVGAGLSYNEQFF. CDR3 bases: TGTGCCAGCAGTTACTCGGTAGTTGGCGCCGGACTCTCCTACAATGAGCAGTTCTTC.

V usage is TRBV5-1 and J usage is TRBJ2-3; D not resolved. Germline assignment: CDR1 SGHRS and CDR2 YFSETQ. The CDR3 sequence is 13 residues long. Trimming pared 4 bases from V and 4 bases from J, leaving 10 bases between. In DNA, the CDR3 is TGCGCCAGCAGCGGAGAAAGAGCAGATACGCAGTATTTT. It is translated as CASSGERADTQYF.

The gene calls are TRBV28 and TRBJ1-1; D is unresolved. Trimming left V 3 bases short and J 4 bases short, with 12 bases between. The CDR3 runs to 14 residues. From germline, CDR1 is MDHEN and CDR2 SYDVKM. CDR3 amino acids: CASSFELEITEAFF. Here the CDR3 DNA reads TGTGCCAGCAGTTTTGAGTTGGAGATCACTGAAGCTTTCTTT.

This chain uses TRBV4-1 with TRBJ2-7, with 8 bases matching TRBD1. Germline V gene lookup returns CDR1 MGHRA and CDR2 YSYEKL. With 2 bases clipped from V and 4 bases from J, the junction kept 13 bases outside the gene matches. This CDR3 comprises 17 residues. CDR3 residues: CASSQWALGQGSYEQYF. CDR3 nucleotide sequence: TGCGCCAGCAGCCAATGGGCTCTAGGACAGGGTTCGTACGAGCAGTACTTC.

This clonotype was observed a few times. This rearrangement joins TRBV12-3 or TRBV12-4 to TRBJ2-7; D is unclear. V lost 3 bases and J 6 bases, leaving 12 bases between the germline ends. The CDR3 has 13 residues. The CDR3 DNA sequence: TGTGCCAGCAGTTTGGTACGGCAGAGCGAGCAGTACTTC. The encoded protein is CASSLVRQSEQYF.

This clonotype appeared a single time. The rearrangement joins TRBV20-1 to TRBJ2-3, with TRBD2 identical over 12 bases. Losses at the gene ends were 3 bases for V and 4 bases for J; bases not matched to a gene: 5. The V gene's germline CDR1 is DFQATT and CDR2 SNEGSKA (reference sequence). CDR3 length: 15 amino acids. CDR3 sequence reads: CSASTGLAGSDTQYF. CDR3 nucleotide sequence: TGCAGTGCTAGTACCGGACTAGCGGGATCAGATACGCAGTATTTT.

This clonotype was detected a few times. V is TRBV20-1 and J is TRBJ2-3; possibly TRBD2 for D (5 bases). The CDR3 covers 15 residues. The V end lost 3 bases, the J end lost 0 bases, and 13 bases lay between the germline ends. CDR1 and CDR2 (germline): DFQATT, SNEGSKA (reference sequence). The CDR3 bases are TGCAGTGCTAGGGACTCCACGGTCAGCACAGATACGCAGTATTTT. As protein: CSARDSTVSTDTQYF.